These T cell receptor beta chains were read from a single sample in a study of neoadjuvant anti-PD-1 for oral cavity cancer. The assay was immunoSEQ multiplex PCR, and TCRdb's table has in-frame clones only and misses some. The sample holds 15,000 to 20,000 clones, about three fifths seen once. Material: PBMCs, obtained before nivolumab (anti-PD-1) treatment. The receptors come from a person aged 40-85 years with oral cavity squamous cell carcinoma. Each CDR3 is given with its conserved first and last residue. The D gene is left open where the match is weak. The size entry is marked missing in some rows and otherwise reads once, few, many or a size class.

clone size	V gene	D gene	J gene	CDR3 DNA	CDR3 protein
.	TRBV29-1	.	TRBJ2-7	TGCAGCGTTTCACCGGGACCGAGCTACGAGCAGTACTTC	CSVSPGPSYEQYF
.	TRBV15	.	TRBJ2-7	TGTGCCACCAGCAGAGATGGGCAGGGCACCTACGAGCAGTACTTC	CATSRDGQGTYEQYF
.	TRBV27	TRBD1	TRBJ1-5	TGTGCCAGCAGTTGGGGACAGGGCTCTCAGCCCCAGCATTTT	CASSWGQGSQPQHF
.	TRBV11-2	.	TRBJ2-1	TGTGCCAGCAGCGGGGCCAGGTACAATGAGCAGTTCTTC	CASSGARYNEQFF
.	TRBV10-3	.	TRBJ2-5	TGTGCCATCCTAAACGACCTCCAAGAGACCCAGTACTTC	CAILNDLQETQYF
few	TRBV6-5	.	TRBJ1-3	TGTGCCAGCAGCCGGACCTCTGGAAACACCATATATTTT	CASSRTSGNTIYF
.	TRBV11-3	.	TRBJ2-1	TGTGCCAGCAGCCCGGGGAGCGGGCCCTACAATGAGCAGTTCTTC	CASSPGSGPYNEQFF
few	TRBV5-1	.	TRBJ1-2	TGCGCCAGCAGCTTGGAGGGGGGAGCAGGAGGCTACACCTTC	CASSLEGGAGGYTF
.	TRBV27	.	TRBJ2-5	TGTGCCAGCAGCCTGGACGGAGAGACCCAGTACTTC	CASSLDGETQYF
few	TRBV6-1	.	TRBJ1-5	TGTGCCAGCAGTGTGACTAATAGCAATCAGCCCCAGCATTTT	CASSVTNSNQPQHF
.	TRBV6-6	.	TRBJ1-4	TGTGCCAGCAGTCCGACAGGACCTAATGAAAAACTGTTTTTT	CASSPTGPNEKLFF
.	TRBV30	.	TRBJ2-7	TGTGCCTGGAGTGGAGTGGGCGAGCAGTACTTC	CAWSGVGEQYF
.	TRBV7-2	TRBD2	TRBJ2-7	TGTGCCAGCAGCTTGACTAGCGCGACCTACGAGCAGTACTTC	CASSLTSATYEQYF
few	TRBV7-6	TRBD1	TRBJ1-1	TGTGCCAGCAGCTCCCGACAGGGGTTGGTTGACACTGAAGCTTTCTTT	CASSSRQGLVDTEAFF
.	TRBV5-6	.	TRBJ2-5	TGTGCCAGCAGCTTTAGGGCCACATACCAAGAGACCCAGTACTTC	CASSFRATYQETQYF
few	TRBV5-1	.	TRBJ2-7	TGCGCCAGCAGCTTGGCCGGAACCAGCTCCTACGAGCAGTACTTC	CASSLAGTSSYEQYF
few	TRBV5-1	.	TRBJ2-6	TGCGCCAGCAGCTTGGGGAACTCTGGGGCCAACGTCCTGACTTTC	CASSLGNSGANVLTF
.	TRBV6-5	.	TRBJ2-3	TGTGCCAGCAGTGTACAGTCGGGAGACACAGATACGCAGTATTTT	CASSVQSGDTDTQYF
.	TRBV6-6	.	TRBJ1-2	TGTGCCAGCAGTTACTCCACAGAATATGGCTACACCTTC	CASSYSTEYGYTF
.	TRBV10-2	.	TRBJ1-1	TGCGCCAGCAGTGAACAAGCGAACACTGAAGCTTTCTTT	CASSEQANTEAFF
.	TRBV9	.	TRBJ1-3	TGTGCCAGCAGCGTGGACAGCAGCTCTGGAAACACCATATATTTT	CASSVDSSSGNTIYF
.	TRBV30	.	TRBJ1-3	TGTGCCTGGGACAGGACCCCTGGAAACACCATATATTTT	CAWDRTPGNTIYF
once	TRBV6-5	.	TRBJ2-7	TGTGCCAGCAGTCGTCTTTCAGGCGCCTACGAGCAGTACTTC	CASSRLSGAYEQYF
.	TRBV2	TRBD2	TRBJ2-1	TGTGCCAGCAGGAACCTCCGGACTAGCGGTATTTACAATGAGCAGTTCTTC	CASRNLRTSGIYNEQFF
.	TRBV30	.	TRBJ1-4	TGTGCCGGATTAAATCCTAATGAAAAACTGTTTTTT	CAGLNPNEKLFF
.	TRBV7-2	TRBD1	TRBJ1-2	TGTGCCAGCAGCTCTAGGGGGCCCTATGGCTACACCTTC	CASSSRGPYGYTF
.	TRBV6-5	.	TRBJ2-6	TGTGCCAGCAGTCCGGAGCCTGGGGCCAACGTCCTGACTTTC	CASSPEPGANVLTF
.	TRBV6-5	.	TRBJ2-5	TGTGCCAGCAGTCCAGGGAAGACCCAGTACTTC	CASSPGKTQYF
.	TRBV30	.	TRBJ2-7	TGTGCCTGGAGGGGGGGCCCGGCGGACAGGTCGAGACAGTACTTC	CAWRGGPADRSRQYF
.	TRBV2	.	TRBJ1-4	TGTGCCAGCAGTGGGTTAAGAGGGAGAAGTGAAAAACTGTTTTTT	CASSGLRGRSEKLFF
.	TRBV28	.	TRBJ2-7	TGTGCCAGCAAAGGTTATGCCTACGAGCAGTACTTC	CASKGYAYEQYF
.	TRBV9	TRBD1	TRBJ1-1	TGTGCCAGCAGCGCGCAGGGGGGAGGCACTGAAGCTTTCTTT	CASSAQGGGTEAFF
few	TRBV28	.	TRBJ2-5	TGTGCCAGCGGGGCCGGAGGTGGAGAGACCCAGTACTTC	CASGAGGGETQYF
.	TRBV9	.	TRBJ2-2	TGTGCCAGCAGCGTAGCCCTAATGAACACCGGGGAGCTGTTTTTT	CASSVALMNTGELFF
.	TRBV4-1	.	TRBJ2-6	TGCGCCAGCAGCCTCCAGACCACTGGGGCCAACGTCCTGACTTTC	CASSLQTTGANVLTF
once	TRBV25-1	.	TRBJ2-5	TGTGCCAGCAGTGATCCGGGGCCACAAGAGACCCAGTACTTC	CASSDPGPQETQYF
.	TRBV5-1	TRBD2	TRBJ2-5	TGCGCCAGCACCCGAGTGGCTAGCGGGAGTAAGGAGACCCAGTACTTC	CASTRVASGSKETQYF
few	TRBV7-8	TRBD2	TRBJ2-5	TGTGCCAGCAGCTCACCTAGCGGGACCCAGTACTTC	CASSSPSGTQYF
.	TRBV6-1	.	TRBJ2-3	TGTGCCAGCAGACTTGGCGGGACGGCAGATACGCAGTATTTT	CASRLGGTADTQYF
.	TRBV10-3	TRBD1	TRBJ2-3	TGTGCCATCAGTGGGGGACAGGGGGCGGCGTATTTT	CAISGGQGAAYF
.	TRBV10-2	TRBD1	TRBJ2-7	TGCGCCACTGGGACAGGGGGCGATTACGAGCAGTACTTC	CATGTGGDYEQYF
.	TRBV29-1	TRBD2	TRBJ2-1	TGCAGCGTTCTAGGAGGTAGCGGGATGCCGACATATGAGCAGTTCTTC	CSVLGGSGMPTYEQFF
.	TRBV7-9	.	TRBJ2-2	TGTGCGCCCGGGCGGAACACCGGGGAGCTGTTTTTT	CAPGRNTGELFF
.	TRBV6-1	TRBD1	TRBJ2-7	TGTGCCAGCAGCGAGGGACAGGGTCTGCCCTACGAGCAGTACTTC	CASSEGQGLPYEQYF
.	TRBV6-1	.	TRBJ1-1	TGTGCCAGCAGTGGTAAACAGGGATCGGGAACTGAAGCTTTCTTT	CASSGKQGSGTEAFF
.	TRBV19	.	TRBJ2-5	TGTGCCAGTAGTATCCCCGGGGCGGAGACCCAGTACTTC	CASSIPGAETQYF
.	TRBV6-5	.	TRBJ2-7	TGTGCCAGCAGGCGAACTTGGACTGTCTACGAGCAGTACTTC	CASRRTWTVYEQYF
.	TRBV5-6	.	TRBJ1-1	TGTGCCAGCAGCCCTGGTCTAATGAACACTGAAGCTTTCTTT	CASSPGLMNTEAFF
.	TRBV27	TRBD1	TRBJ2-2	TGTGCCAGCAGTCTACTACAGGGGACCGGGGAGCTGTTTTTT	CASSLLQGTGELFF
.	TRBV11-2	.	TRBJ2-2	TGTGCCAGCAGCTTAGATCTGGGGTGGGGACCGGATACCGGGGAGCTGTTTTTT	CASSLDLGWGPDTGELFF
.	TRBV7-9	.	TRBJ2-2	TGTGCCAGCAGCCCCACCCTAACCGGGGAGCTGTTTTTT	CASSPTLTGELFF
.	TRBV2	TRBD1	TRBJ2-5	TGTGCCAGCAGAGGACAGGGGGAGACCCAGTACTTC	CASRGQGETQYF
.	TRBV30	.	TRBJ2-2	TGTGCCTGGAGTCTGAACACCGGGGAGCTGTTTTTT	CAWSLNTGELFF
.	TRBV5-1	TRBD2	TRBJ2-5	TGCGCCAGCAGCCCGGGTACGACTAGCGGACTCCAAGAGACCCAGTACTTC	CASSPGTTSGLQETQYF
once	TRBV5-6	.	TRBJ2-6	TGTGCCAGCAGCCGAGGTGCGACTGGGGCCAACGTCCTGACTTTC	CASSRGATGANVLTF
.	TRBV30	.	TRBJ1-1	TGTGCCTGGAGTGGGGGTCTCGCTGAAGCTTTCTTT	CAWSGGLAEAFF
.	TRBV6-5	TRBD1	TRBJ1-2	TGTGCCAGCAGAGAGGACAGGGTGGCTAACTATGGCTACACCTTC	CASREDRVANYGYTF
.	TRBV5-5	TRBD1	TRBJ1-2	TGTGCCAGCAGCTTGGTCCTACAGGGGTATGGCTACACCTTC	CASSLVLQGYGYTF